The 14 T cell receptor beta chains in this list originate from one sample, sequenced in a study of T cell changes during pregnancy in multiple sclerosis. The repertoire was sequenced with immunoSEQ multiplex PCR; TCRdb's copy has only in-frame clones and lacks some. There are about 99,000 clones in the sample; over 85% occur only once, and about 0.95% lies in the top ten. Specimen: peripheral blood, collected after pregnancy. The source of these receptors is a female donor with multiple sclerosis, enrolled in a pregnancy study.

In its sample, this clone was seen once. The rearrangement uses TRBV6-1 and TRBJ2-7, with unresolved D. Germline CDR1 is MNHNS and CDR2 is SASEGT. V was pared by 0 bases and J by 1 base, with 10 bases between. This CDR3 has 15 residues. In DNA, the CDR3 is TGTGCCAGCAGTGAAGCTGGCAGGCTATCCTACGAGCAGTACTTC. Translation: CASSEAGRLSYEQYF.

The gene calls are TRBV18 and TRBJ1-5; TRBD1 matches at 9 bases. CDR3 size: 15 residues. Trimming cost V 3 bases and J 0 bases; bases outside gene matches: 0. Germline CDR1 and CDR2: KGHSH and LQKENI. For the CDR3, the DNA is TGTGCCAGCTCACCGACAGGGGGTAGCAATCAGCCCCAGCATTTT. It encodes CASSPTGGSNQPQHF. The full variable domain, completed using reference TRBV18 and TRBJ1-5, is NAGVMQNPRHLVRRRGQEARLRCSPMKGHSHVYWYRQLPEEGLKFMVYLQKENIIDESGMPKERFSAEFPKEGPSILRIQQVVRGDSAAYFCASSPTGGSNQPQHFGDGTRLSIL.

The count of this clone is one. The J gene is TRBJ2-1, the V gene TRBV7-8; a possible D gene is TRBD1 (5 bases). The germline CDR1 and CDR2 sequences are SGHVS and FQNEAQ. The ends were cut back, 4 bases at V and 14 bases at J, with 18 bases in the middle. This CDR3 has 13 amino acids. CDR3 loop: CASSSGRATREFF. The CDR3 nucleotides are TGTGCCAGCAGCTCGGGCAGGGCCACCAGGGAGTTCTTC.

The chain couples TRBV5-6 to TRBJ2-7; D may be TRBD2 (6 bases). The germline gives CDR1 SGHDT, CDR2 YYEEEE. The V gene lost 4 bases and the J gene lost 0 bases, with 17 bases spanning the gap. The CDR3 covers 16 residues. DNA of the CDR3: TGTGCCAGCAGCATAGAAACGGGACTTAGCTCCTACGAGCAGTACTTC. It yields the protein CASSIETGLSSYEQYF.

The gene calls are TRBV7-6 and TRBJ1-1; the D gene is possibly TRBD1 (6 bases). The CDR3 has 15 residues. In germline, CDR1 is SGHVS, CDR2 FNYEAQ. V was shortened by 2 bases and J by 5 bases, with 15 bases between the two germline ends. Here the CDR3 reads CASSLSRGSGTEAFF. The DNA of the CDR3 is TGTGCCAGCAGCTTATCTAGGGGGAGTGGTACTGAAGCTTTCTTT.

This sequence joins TRBV5-8 and TRBJ2-7; TRBD1 matches 10 bases. The CDR3 runs 15 residues. The V gene's germline CDR1 is SGHTS and CDR2 YDEGEE. J gave up 2 bases and V 4 bases, and 6 bases lay outside the gene matches. CDR3 DNA sequence: TGTGCCAGCAGCCAAGGGACAGGGGTTACCTACGAGCAGTACTTC. Its protein product is CASSQGTGVTYEQYF.

This clone appeared once. The rearrangement uses TRBV2 and TRBJ1-5; the D is unclear. Per the germline V gene, CDR1 is SNHLY and CDR2 is FYNNEI. With 8 bases removed from V and 7 bases from J, the gap between germline ends came to 15 bases. This CDR3 spans 13 amino acids. CDR3 amino acids: CASHQDSGQPQHF. The CDR3 coding sequence is TGTGCCAGCCACCAGGATTCGGGGCAGCCCCAGCATTTT.

The CDR3 reads CASSPTKIGTASSYEQYF. CDR3 bases: TGCGCCAGCAGCCCGACTAAAATCGGGACAGCCAGCTCCTACGAGCAGTACTTC. The V and J genes are TRBV5-1 and TRBJ2-7; 7 bases line up with TRBD1. The V segment lost 4 bases and the J segment 0 bases; nucleotides outside the gene matches: 16. The CDR3 runs to 18 residues. Germline CDR1 is SGHRS and CDR2 is YFSETQ.

The chain couples TRBV19 to TRBJ2-3, with D maybe TRBD2 (6 bases). V lost 4 bases, J lost 2 bases, and 16 bases lay in between. The CDR3 spans 16 residues. CDR1 and CDR2 (germline): LNHDA, SQIVND (reference sequence). The CDR3 DNA reads as TGTGCCAGTAGTACCCCCGTCGCGGGGTACACAGATACGCAGTATTTT. It is translated as CASSTPVAGYTDTQYF.

The CDR3 protein is CASSFFLPGLAGPYEQYF. CDR3 DNA: TGTGCCAGCAGTTTCTTTCTACCGGGACTAGCGGGGCCATACGAGCAGTACTTC. V is TRBV27 and J is TRBJ2-7; the match to TRBD2 covers 13 bases. Unmatched junction bases numbered 12, after V lost 3 bases and J lost 4 bases. CDR3 length: 18 amino acids. From germline, CDR1 is MNHEY and CDR2 SMNVEV (reference sequence).

The DNA for the CDR3 is TGTGCCAGCAGCCAAAGCAGGGCCAGAACGGGCACAGATACGCAGTATTTT. It codes for CASSQSRARTGTDTQYF. The rearrangement joins TRBV7-9 to TRBJ2-3; weak D call: TRBD1 (5 bases). The CDR3 totals 17 residues. CDR1 and CDR2 from the germline V gene are SEHNR and FQNEAQ (reference sequence). V lost 5 bases and J lost 1, with 19 bases in between.

Only a few counts were recorded for this clone. V and J are TRBV4-1 and TRBJ1-1; possible D gene TRBD1, 6 bases. CDR3 length: 16 amino acids. Germline loops: CDR1 MGHRA, CDR2 YSYEKL. V lost 1 base and J 1 base, leaving 13 bases between the germline ends. The CDR3, as DNA: TGCGCCAGCAGCCAAGTGGGGAAGACAGGGAACACTGAAGCTTTCTTT. It is translated as CASSQVGKTGNTEAFF.

The chain has TRBV7-8 and TRBJ2-1, with 13 nucleotides matching TRBD2. Germline V CDR1 and CDR2: SGHVS, FQNEAQ. Trimming cost V 5 bases and J 6 bases; bases outside gene matches: 4. CDR3 size: 15 residues. Here the CDR3 DNA reads TGTGCCAGCAGCCCGGGACTAGCGGGGATCAATGAGCAGTTCTTC. As protein: CASSPGLAGINEQFF.

V is TRBV9 and J is TRBJ2-1; D ambiguous. V gave up 4 bases and J gave up 4 bases, with 15 bases separating them. This CDR3 has 15 residues. Germline CDR1 reads SGDLS; CDR2 reads YYNGEE. The CDR3 region has the DNA TGTGCCAGCAGCCCTCCGCCGGGTACTTACAATGAGCAGTTCTTC. It yields the protein CASSPPPGTYNEQFF. Full variable domain (outside the CDR3, taken from reference TRBV9 and TRBJ2-1): DSGVTQTPKHLITATGQRVTLRCSPRSGDLSVYWYQQSLDQGLQFLIQYYNGEERAKGNILERFSAQQFPDLHSELNLSSLELGDSALYFCASSPPPGTYNEQFFGPGTRLTVL.